A selection of T cell receptor beta chains follows, all from one sample in a study of shared clonotypes between healthy human individuals. Only in-frame clones appear in the TCRdb table, and some are missing; sequencing was by immunoSEQ multiplex PCR. This sample has roughly 2 million clones; roughly 94% occur once, and the top ten carry 0.1% to 0.15%. Material for sequencing was naive CD4+ T cells sorted from blood. The source of these receptors is a man between 18 and 29 years old in good health. Both conserved end residues are part of each CDR3. A D gene is named only where the DNA matches it firmly.

J: TRBJ2-7
V: TRBV6-5
D: -
CDR3: CASSYSGRGSSYEQYF

J: TRBJ2-7
V: TRBV7-2
D: TRBD2
CDR3: CASSYRETSGRPLPYEQYF

J: TRBJ1-1
V: TRBV29-1
D: -
CDR3: CSVAEGTMNTEAFF

J: TRBJ1-2
V: TRBV19
D: -
CDR3: CASSPVENRYGYTF

J: TRBJ2-7
V: TRBV7-7
D: TRBD2
CDR3: CASSPGLAGVDEQYF

J: TRBJ1-1
V: TRBV5-4
D: -
CDR3: CASSLESDSSRTEAFF

J: TRBJ2-1
V: TRBV7-8
D: -
CDR3: CASSLEGIGKNEQFF

J: TRBJ2-2
V: TRBV7-2
D: -
CDR3: CASSLGPSWGPGELFF

J: TRBJ2-1
V: TRBV18
D: TRBD2
CDR3: CASSIAGAYNEQFF

J: TRBJ1-6
V: TRBV5-6
D: -
CDR3: CASSLVGVGNSPLHF

J: -
V: TRBV21-1
D: -
CDR3: CASSKDLEGPCEQYF

J: TRBJ2-7
V: TRBV10-1
D: TRBD1
CDR3: CASSAGTGAYEQYF

J: TRBJ2-7
V: TRBV5-6
D: TRBD1
CDR3: CARDRVWYEQYF

J: TRBJ2-5
V: TRBV6-1
D: TRBD1
CDR3: CASSRGQGETQYF

J: TRBJ2-2
V: TRBV6-5
D: -
CDR3: CASGPERGGELFF

J: TRBJ2-3
V: TRBV27
D: -
CDR3: CASSFERAGDTQYF

J: TRBJ2-7
V: TRBV28
D: TRBD1
CDR3: CASSPLGQGNDEQYF

J: TRBJ1-2
V: TRBV5-1
D: TRBD1
CDR3: CASSLAGGRGYGYTF

J: TRBJ2-7
V: TRBV7-9
D: -
CDR3: CASSLLRSLGNEQYF

J: TRBJ2-1
V: TRBV9
D: TRBD2
CDR3: CASSVSSGSSQEQFF

J: TRBJ1-3
V: TRBV6-1
D: TRBD1
CDR3: CASRSEGARGNTIYF

J: TRBJ1-5
V: TRBV29-1
D: -
CDR3: CSVEGVTGPQHF

J: TRBJ1-5
V: TRBV27
D: -
CDR3: CASRAQGFLYNQPQHF